The 23 T cell receptor beta chains presented below share a single source sample, sequenced in a study of T cell responses to AZD1222 COVID-19 vaccine. This table comes from immunoSEQ multiplex PCR, and its TCRdb copy is limited to in-frame clones, with some not included. In the table there are 150,000 or so clones, around 90% of which are singletons. This sample comprised peripheral blood, obtained on day 0 of AZD1222 vaccination. Source of these receptors: an adult in good health.

The chain links TRBV7-8 to TRBJ1-2; maybe TRBD1 (5 bases). CDR1 is SGHVS and CDR2 is FQNEAQ in the germline V gene. The V gene lost 1 base and the J gene lost 4 bases, with 16 bases spanning the gap. The CDR3 is made up of 16 amino acids. The CDR3 spells CASSLEPARTTYGYTF. The CDR3 nucleotides are TGTGCCAGCAGCTTAGAACCAGCCCGGACAACCTATGGCTACACCTTC.

The chain is built from TRBV5-1 and TRBJ2-5; D tentatively fits TRBD1 or TRBD2 (5 bases each). The germline V gene encodes CDR1 SGHRS and CDR2 YFSETQ. The CDR3 extends over 14 amino acids. V lost 4 bases, J lost 4 bases, and 14 bases lay in between. As DNA, the CDR3 is TGCGCCAGCAGCCGGGATCCGGGACGAGAGACCCAGTACTTC. Protein sequence: CASSRDPGRETQYF.

J is TRBJ2-1 and V is TRBV6-5; D gene ambiguous. Trimming shortened V by 6 bases and J by 3 bases, and 6 bases separated the two germline ends. The CDR3 contains 12 residues. Germline CDR1 reads MNHEY; CDR2 reads SVGAGI. The CDR3 DNA is TGTGCCAGCAGAATGAACTACAATGAGCAGTTCTTC. Its protein product is CASRMNYNEQFF.

This chain uses TRBV19 with TRBJ2-1, with 9 bases fitting TRBD1. The CDR3 is 14 amino acids. With V trimmed by 3 bases and J by 5 bases, 2 bases remained unmatched. CDR1 and CDR2 from the germline V gene are LNHDA and SQIVND (reference sequence). CDR3 coding DNA: TGTGCCAGTAGTATTAGGGACAGGGACAATGAGCAGTTCTTC. Protein product: CASSIRDRDNEQFF.

This chain uses TRBV18 with TRBJ1-2; 8 nucleotides agree with TRBD1. The V gene end was trimmed by 0 bases and the J gene end by 7 bases; junction bases not matched to a gene: 4. Germline V gives CDR1 KGHSH, CDR2 LQKENI. This CDR3 has 14 residues. Written as DNA, the CDR3 is TGTGCCAGCTCACCACCGGACAGGGAAGGTGGCTACACCTTC. Protein sequence: CASSPPDREGGYTF.

The V call is TRBV4-1, the J call TRBJ1-2; 10 bases map to TRBD1. CDR3 length: 15 amino acids. The germline gives CDR1 MGHRA, CDR2 YSYEKL. V shed 2 bases, J shed 3 bases, and the junction held 3 bases outside the gene matches. CDR3 loop: CASSQRQGADYGYTF. In DNA, the CDR3 is TGCGCCAGCAGCCAAAGACAGGGGGCAGACTATGGCTACACCTTC.

This clone came up once. This rearrangement joins TRBV5-1 to TRBJ2-7, with D tentatively TRBD1 (5 bases). The CDR3 totals 16 residues. Trimming cost V 0 bases and J 0 bases, with 13 bases left between them. Looked up from germline, CDR1 is SGHRS and CDR2 is YFSETQ. DNA of the CDR3: TGCGCCAGCAGCTTGGATGGGCAGGGAAGCTCCTACGAGCAGTACTTC. Translating it yields CASSLDGQGSSYEQYF.

The V and J genes are TRBV5-5 and TRBJ1-6; D gene unclear. The length of the CDR3 is 15 residues. With 4 bases removed from V and 6 bases from J, the gap between germline ends came to 14 bases. Per the germline V gene, CDR1 is SGHKS and CDR2 is YYEKEE (reference sequence). The CDR3 region is CASSTRPALNSPLHF. The CDR3 DNA is TGTGCCAGCAGCACCCGACCGGCCCTTAATTCACCCCTCCACTTT.

The genes are TRBV28 and TRBJ2-5; D possibly matches TRBD1 or TRBD2 (6 bases each). The V gene's germline CDR1 is MDHEN and CDR2 SYDVKM. This CDR3 spans 13 amino acids. V lost 7 bases and J 4 bases, leaving 13 bases between the germline ends. CDR3 in amino acids: CASNVPGAETQYF. The CDR3, as DNA: TGTGCCAGCAATGTTCCGGGGGCAGAGACCCAGTACTTC. Complete variable domain (other parts from reference TRBV28 and TRBJ2-5): DVKVTQSSRYLVKRTGEKVFLECVQDMDHENMFWYRQDPGLGLRLIYFSYDVKMKEKGDIPEGYSVSREKKERFSLILESASTNQTSMYLCASNVPGAETQYFGPGTRLLVL.

The chain's CDR3 is CASSPNEGGLNTEAFF. In DNA, the CDR3 is TGCGCCAGCAGCCCGAACGAAGGGGGTCTGAACACTGAAGCTTTCTTT. The rearrangement joins TRBV5-1 to TRBJ1-1; D may be TRBD1 (6 bases). Germline V gene data show CDR1 as SGHRS and CDR2 as YFSETQ. Trimming left V 4 bases short and J 0 bases short, with 16 bases between. CDR3 length: 16 amino acids.

The chain recombines TRBV18 with TRBJ1-6; 8 bases align to TRBD1. Germline V gives CDR1 KGHSH, CDR2 LQKENI. V was pared by 5 bases and J by 10 bases, with 7 bases of the junction left unmatched. The CDR3 length is 14 residues. This CDR3 is CASSMGTGESPLHF. CDR3 DNA sequence: TGTGCCAGCTCAATGGGGACAGGAGAATCACCCCTCCACTTT.

V and J are TRBV28 and TRBJ1-2; tentatively, D is TRBD1 (5 bases). Trimming took off 8 bases at V and 7 bases at J, with 17 bases between the two ends. The CDR3 consists of 13 residues. Germline V gives CDR1 MDHEN, CDR2 SYDVKM. The CDR3 protein is CASGSIGAAGYTF. CDR3 bases: TGTGCCAGCGGATCGATAGGGGCGGCTGGCTACACCTTC.

Turning to this clone: Relative to the germline gene, one junction end is altered; a read error may explain this. The chain employs TRBV6-5 and TRBJ1-2; D is unresolved. The germline CDR1 and CDR2 sequences are MNHEY and SVGAGI. This CDR3 comprises 15 residues. CDR3 in DNA: TGTGCCAGTAGTTCGACACAGAACTTTTTCTATGGCTACACCTTC. It translates to CASSSTQNFFYGYTF.

CDR3 coding DNA: TGTGCGTCTGGCCGGGGCAATAGCAATCAGCCCCAGCATTTT. This encodes CASGRGNSNQPQHF. The V call is TRBV7-2, the J call TRBJ1-5; weak D call: TRBD1 (5 bases). Germline V gives CDR1 SGHTA, CDR2 FQGNSA. This CDR3 is built from 14 residues.

This sequence joins TRBV2 and TRBJ1-1; D call uncertain. This CDR3 contains 13 residues. Germline V gives CDR1 SNHLY, CDR2 FYNNEI. V lost 6 bases and J 0 bases, leaving 8 bases between the germline ends. CDR3 in amino acids: CASRLQLNTEAFF. The CDR3 bases are TGTGCCAGCAGGCTACAGCTGAACACTGAAGCTTTCTTT.

J is TRBJ2-2 and V is TRBV24-1; D uncertain. V lost 5 bases, J lost 1 base, and 4 bases lay in between. Germline assignment: CDR1 KGHDR and CDR2 SFDVKD. The CDR3 sequence is 13 residues long. The CDR3 region has the DNA TGTGCCACCAGTGTTCGGAACACCGGGGAGCTGTTTTTT. This encodes CATSVRNTGELFF.

The chain links TRBV5-1 to TRBJ1-6; D may be TRBD1 (5 bases). CDR3 length: 14 amino acids. Germline values: CDR1 SGHRS, CDR2 YFSETQ. Trimming removed 0 bases from V and 7 bases from J, with 8 bases in between. The DNA for the CDR3 is TGCGCCAGCAGCTTGGACAGGCGGAATTCACCCCTCCACTTT. Translating gives CASSLDRRNSPLHF.

The chain combines TRBV19 with TRBJ1-1; weak D call: TRBD1 (5 bases). CDR3 size: 14 residues. Germline V lookup: CDR1 LNHDA, CDR2 SQIVND (reference sequence). V was trimmed by 4 bases and J by 4 bases, leaving 13 bases between them. The chain's CDR3 is CASSNPGRSTEAFF. The CDR3 DNA reads TGTGCCAGTAGTAATCCAGGGAGGTCCACTGAAGCTTTCTTT. Full variable domain (missing parts from reference TRBV19 and TRBJ1-1): DGGITQSPKYLFRKEGQNVTLSCEQNLNHDAMYWYRQDPGQGLRLIYYSQIVNDFQKGDIAEGYSVSREKKESFPLTVTSAQKNPTAFYLCASSNPGRSTEAFFGQGTRLTVV.

The chain joins TRBV6-5 to TRBJ2-7; 10 bases map to TRBD2. V lost 9 bases, J lost 4 bases, and 6 bases stayed unmatched. This CDR3 is 13 amino acids long. Germline V gene sequence: CDR1 MNHEY, CDR2 SVGAGI. CDR3 in DNA: TGTGCCAGTAAAGCGGGGGGGCCTTACGAGCAGTACTTC. Its translation: CASKAGGPYEQYF.

This clone has just a few counts. The gene calls are TRBV5-1 and TRBJ1-3, with D unclear. The germline V gene encodes CDR1 SGHRS and CDR2 YFSETQ. V lost 0 bases, J lost 4 bases, and 11 bases lay in between. The CDR3 sequence is 15 residues long. The CDR3 region is CASSLEGSRGNTIYF. CDR3 sequence (DNA): TGCGCCAGCAGCTTGGAGGGATCGAGAGGAAACACCATATATTTT.

The gene calls are TRBV10-3 and TRBJ2-7, with unresolved D. This CDR3 has 14 amino acids. Germline V gene lookup returns CDR1 ENHRY and CDR2 SYGVKD. The ends were cut back, 3 bases at V and 1 base at J, with 10 bases in the middle. In DNA, the CDR3 is TGTGCCATCAGTGAATCGGGCGGATCCTACGAGCAGTACTTC. This sequence encodes CAISESGGSYEQYF.

The gene calls are TRBV5-1 and TRBJ2-7, with 11 nucleotides matching TRBD2. Germline trimming cut 0 bases from V and 7 bases from J; bases unmatched to any gene: 3. CDR1 is SGHRS, CDR2 YFSETQ, per germline. The CDR3 is 14 amino acids. CDR3 amino acids: CASSLGTSGYEQYF. In nucleotides, the CDR3 is TGCGCCAGCAGCTTGGGGACTAGCGGGTATGAGCAGTACTTC.

This rearrangement joins TRBV28 to TRBJ2-1; D call uncertain. This CDR3 has 13 amino acids. CDR1 is MDHEN, CDR2 SYDVKM, per germline. V lost 9 bases and J 5 bases, leaving 14 bases between the germline ends. CDR3 region: CASRRSANNEQFF. The CDR3 nucleotides are TGTGCCAGTCGACGGTCAGCTAACAATGAGCAGTTCTTC.